This T cell receptor beta chain was recovered during a study of T cells in Graves' hyperthyroidism and ophthalmopathy. The germline V gene encodes CDR1 SNHLY and CDR2 FYNNEI. The CDR3 spans 12 residues. After removal of 5 bases from V and 10 bases from J, the junction contained 6 bases not matched to a gene. Amplification of TCR beta CDR3 regions used RNA as the template. TCR CDR3 regions were first amplified by RT-PCR with HTBI primers. Each CDR3 protein gets one entry after TCRdb re-called the multiplex PCR reads with MiXCR. The repertoire holds 200,000 to 250,000 distinct CDR3 sequences, with 17% as singletons. This clonotype was seen a single time.

This rearrangement joins TRBV2 to TRBJ1-1; 8 nucleotides line up with TRBD1. What was sequenced was blood. This TCR was recovered from a man in his forties or fifties with Graves' hyperthyroidism. The CDR3 protein is CASSQQGEGAFF. The CDR3 region has the DNA TGTGCCAGCAGTCAACAGGGGGAGGGAGCTTTCTTT.